This T cell receptor beta chain was identified in a study of T cell repertoires in cytomegalovirus infection. One entry per CDR3 protein, called by TCRdb with MiXCR from the reads. The data contain 310,000 or so distinct CDR3 sequences, roughly 25% of them singletons. Germline trimming cut 6 bases from V and 8 bases from J; bases unmatched to any gene: 3. CDR1 and CDR2 from the germline V gene are SGHTA and FQGNSA. The CDR3 sequence is 13 residues long. This clonotype was counted at least ten times. Its antigen is not identified. General study points: It was HLA-C-restricted CMV-specific TCR beta clonotypes that dominated the response ex vivo.

The source of this sequence is a human donor in good health (CMV status not recorded). Some clones in this sample may be carry-over from other donors' samples. This chain connects TRBV7-2 to TRBJ2-1; 11 nucleotides agree with TRBD1. The sequences come from cultured PBMCs, collected from culture after CMV antigen stimulation. CDR3 in amino acids: CASRGQGAHEQFF. The CDR3, as DNA: TGTGCCAGCAGAGGACAGGGGGCCCATGAGCAGTTCTTC.